One sample yielded the 25 T cell receptor beta chains listed below, sequenced in a study of shared clonotypes between healthy human individuals. Positively selected for CCR7, the CD45RO-negative cells used as naive CD8 cells excluded terminally differentiated effector memory CD45RA+ cells. Profiling relied on immunoSEQ multiplex PCR, and the TCRdb table lists in-frame clones only, not all of them. In the table there are about 2 million clones, over 85% of which are singletons. The sequenced sample consisted of naive CD8+ T cells sorted from blood. These receptors were obtained from a man aged 18 to 35 in good health.

V gene TRBV2 combines with J gene TRBJ1-2, with TRBD1 identical over 8 bases. V gave up 6 bases and J gave up 2 bases; unmatched junction bases: 8. CDR3 length: 15 amino acids. Per the germline V gene, CDR1 is SNHLY and CDR2 is FYNNEI. CDR3 sequence reads: CASRAEQGVNYGYTF. In nucleotides, the CDR3 is TGTGCCAGCAGGGCCGAACAGGGGGTAAACTATGGCTACACCTTC.

This clone was detected once. The sample has other DNA sequences that encode this CDR3 too. The chain uses TRBV6-5 and TRBJ1-1; 7 nucleotides agree with TRBD1. The CDR3 totals 13 residues. The V gene end was trimmed by 4 bases and the J gene end by 5 bases; junction bases not matched to a gene: 4. Per germline, CDR1 MNHEY and CDR2 SVGAGI. The DNA of the CDR3 is TGTGCCAGCAGTTCCCAGGGGGGGACTGAAGCTTTCTTT. Its translation is CASSSQGGTEAFF.

Of note for this clone: Other DNA sequences in this sample translate to the same CDR3. CDR3 sequence reads: CASSPANTEAFF. The DNA for the CDR3 is TGTGCCAGCAGCCCCGCCAACACTGAAGCTTTCTTT. The rearrangement links TRBV6-5 to TRBJ1-1; D not resolved. This CDR3 has 12 amino acids. Trimming took 6 bases from V and 2 from J, leaving 7 bases between them. CDR1 is MNHEY and CDR2 is SVGAGI in the germline V gene.

This clone was recorded once. The chain uses TRBV2 and TRBJ2-5, with TRBD2 matching over 10 bases. The CDR3 covers 20 residues. V was clipped by 2 bases and J by 2 bases; unmatched bases: 17. The germline V gene has CDR1 SNHLY and CDR2 FYNNEI. Here the CDR3 reads CASSELASGSALKGQETQYF. CDR3 sequence (DNA): TGTGCCAGCAGTGAACTGGCTAGCGGGAGCGCTCTTAAGGGGCAAGAGACCCAGTACTTC.

The rearrangement uses TRBV29-1 and TRBJ2-1, with TRBD1 matching over 10 bases. This CDR3 region has 12 residues. Germline assignment: CDR1 SQVTM and CDR2 ANQGSEA. V trimming: 5 bases; J trimming: 8 bases; junction bases outside the gene matches: 3. CDR3 sequence: CSVWTGGYEQFF. CDR3 nucleotide sequence: TGCAGCGTTTGGACAGGGGGGTATGAGCAGTTCTTC.

The V gene is TRBV11-2, the J gene TRBJ1-1; D not certain. Between the trimmed V and J ends, which lost 2 bases and 1 base, there was a span of 8 bases. The CDR3 covers 14 residues. Germline V gene sequence: CDR1 SGHAT, CDR2 FQNNGV. The CDR3 region is CASSLFAENTEAFF. The CDR3 bases are TGTGCCAGCAGCTTATTTGCCGAGAACACTGAAGCTTTCTTT.

V is TRBV7-9 and J is TRBJ2-5; a possible D gene is TRBD2 (5 bases). V lost 5 bases, J lost 5 bases, and 9 bases lay in between. Germline CDR1 SEHNR, CDR2 FQNEAQ (reference sequence). The CDR3 consists of 12 residues. DNA of the CDR3: TGTGCCAGCAGCCGAGGGTGGGAGACCCAGTACTTC. This gives the protein CASSRGWETQYF.

The chain recombines TRBV4-1 with TRBJ2-1; 9 nucleotides line up with TRBD1. The germline gives CDR1 MGHRA, CDR2 YSYEKL. The CDR3 is 17 amino acids. Trimming took 2 bases from V and 5 from J; bases not matched to a gene: 10. The CDR3 DNA follows: TGCGCCAGCAGCCAACAGCCGACAGGGGGTATGGACAATGAGCAGTTCTTC. This translates into CASSQQPTGGMDNEQFF.

V is TRBV7-2 and J is TRBJ2-5; possibly TRBD2 for D (6 bases). This CDR3 has 14 amino acids. The V gene's germline CDR1 is SGHTA and CDR2 FQGNSA. The V and J ends lost 4 bases and 7 bases respectively, with 16 bases between them. The CDR3, as DNA: TGTGCCAGCAGCTCTACCCCGGAGGGATGGACCCAGTACTTC. Residues: CASSSTPEGWTQYF.

The J gene is TRBJ2-7, the V gene TRBV7-9; D call uncertain. Trimming stripped 7 bases from V and 5 bases from J, with 12 bases between. The CDR3 contains 12 residues. Germline values: CDR1 SEHNR, CDR2 FQNEAQ (reference sequence). CDR3: CASTGMPHEQYF. The CDR3, as DNA: TGTGCCAGCACCGGTATGCCCCACGAGCAGTACTTC. The full variable domain, in which reference TRBV7-9 and TRBJ2-7 provide the parts outside the CDR3, is DTGVSQNPRHKITKRGQNVTFRCDPISEHNRLYWYRQTLGQGPEFLTYFQNEAQLEKSRLLSDRFSAERPKGSFSTLEIQRTEQGDSAMYLCASTGMPHEQYFGPGTRLTVT.

Concerning this clone: In the same sample, other DNA sequences code for this CDR3. This chain joins TRBV27 and TRBJ2-7; TRBD2 is a possible D gene (6 bases). The CDR3 runs 13 residues. V was cut by 6 bases and J by 1 base, with 10 bases left in between. Per the germline V gene, CDR1 is MNHEY and CDR2 is SMNVEV (reference sequence). The CDR3 region is CASSLGGSYEQYF. CDR3 DNA: TGTGCCAGCAGCCTGGGGGGATCCTACGAGCAGTACTTC.

This clone was detected once. V usage is TRBV27 and J usage is TRBJ1-5; the match to TRBD1 covers 8 bases. The junction had 8 bases not matched to a gene; V was cut back by 2 bases and J by 2 bases. Germline-derived CDR1 and CDR2 are MNHEY and SMNVEV (reference sequence). The CDR3 has 17 residues. CDR3 nucleotides: TGTGCCAGCAGTTTAGGTTTCACGACAGGGGGCAATCAGCCCCAGCATTTT. This sequence encodes CASSLGFTTGGNQPQHF.

The chain carries TRBV28 and TRBJ2-7, with 10 bases fitting TRBD2. The length of the CDR3 is 15 residues. Looked up from germline, CDR1 is MDHEN and CDR2 is SYDVKM. Trimming removed 9 bases from V and 2 bases from J; junction bases left unmatched: 10. This CDR3 reads CASSGGLAGAYEQYF. DNA of the CDR3: TGTGCCAGTTCAGGCGGTCTAGCGGGGGCCTACGAGCAGTACTTC.

The gene calls are TRBV4-1 and TRBJ2-7; 10 bases map to TRBD2. Trimming at V came to 0 bases and at J to 6 bases, leaving 5 bases not matched to a gene. Germline CDR1 and CDR2: MGHRA and YSYEKL. The CDR3 is 15 residues long. CDR3 DNA sequence: TGCGCCAGCAGCCAAGACGGACTAGCGGCGGGCGAGCAGTACTTC. Protein product: CASSQDGLAAGEQYF.

The chain couples TRBV11-2 to TRBJ2-5; D is unclear. Trimming took off 3 bases at V and 1 base at J, with 3 bases between the two ends. The length of the CDR3 is 12 residues. Germline CDR1 is SGHAT and CDR2 is FQNNGV. The CDR3: CASSFTQETQYF. As DNA, the CDR3 is TGTGCCAGCAGCTTCACCCAAGAGACCCAGTACTTC. Full variable domain (outside the CDR3, taken from reference TRBV11-2 and TRBJ2-5): EAGVAQSPRYKIIEKRQSVAFWCNPISGHATLYWYQQILGQGPKLLIQFQNNGVVDDSQLPKDRFSAERLKGVDSTLKIQPAKLEDSAVYLCASSFTQETQYFGPGTRLLVL.

The V and J genes are TRBV7-9 and TRBJ2-7; D possibly corresponds to TRBD2 (6 bases). Trimming shortened V by 5 bases and J by 7 bases, and 21 bases separated the two germline ends. The CDR3 totals 15 residues. Germline-derived CDR1 and CDR2 are SEHNR and FQNEAQ (reference sequence). In DNA form, the CDR3 reads TGTGCCAGCAGCCCAGAGGGCGCGGGGCCGGGGGAGCAGTACTTC. Protein product: CASSPEGAGPGEQYF.

This clone occurred once. The chain uses TRBV10-2 and TRBJ1-1; D is uncertain. The CDR3 has 14 residues. Germline loops: CDR1 WSHSY, CDR2 SAAADI. Trimming stripped 0 bases from V and 4 bases from J, with 9 bases between. CDR3 DNA sequence: TGCGCCAGCAGTGAGTCTTATGGGGTCACTGAAGCTTTCTTT. Translation gives CASSESYGVTEAFF.

As for this clone: This same CDR3 is encoded by further DNA sequences in the sample. V gene TRBV6-5 combines with J gene TRBJ1-1; no definite D call. The V end lost 2 bases, the J end lost 0 bases, and 7 bases lay between the germline ends. The germline V gene has CDR1 MNHEY and CDR2 SVGAGI. There are 14 residues in the CDR3. The CDR3 DNA reads as TGTGCCAGCAGTTACAGGACGGTGAACACTGAAGCTTTCTTT. It is translated as CASSYRTVNTEAFF.

This rearrangement joins TRBV2 to TRBJ2-7; D is unclear. Trimming removed 3 bases at V and 7 bases at J, with 7 bases between. The CDR3 is 11 residues long. The germline gives CDR1 SNHLY, CDR2 FYNNEI. The CDR3 DNA is TGTGCCAGCAGTGATACCTGGGAGCAGTACTTC. It yields the protein CASSDTWEQYF.

Only one count was recorded for this clone. This chain joins TRBV6-1 and TRBJ2-3, with D maybe TRBD1 (5 bases). The CDR3 is made up of 16 amino acids. Per the germline V gene, CDR1 is MNHNS and CDR2 is SASEGT. V shed 4 bases and J shed 0 bases, with 14 bases lying between them. CDR3 DNA sequence: TGTGCCAGCAGTGCTCTACGGACACCCAGCACAGATACGCAGTATTTT. Its protein is CASSALRTPSTDTQYF.

This chain links TRBV6-1 with TRBJ2-5; D possibly corresponds to TRBD1 (6 bases). The V end lost 2 bases, the J end lost 1 base, and 20 bases lay between the germline ends. This CDR3 has 18 amino acids. The germline V gene has CDR1 MNHNS and CDR2 SASEGT. The CDR3 DNA is TGTGCCAGCAGTGAACCCCGAGCCGGACAGAGCTTCCAAGAGACCCAGTACTTC. Protein: CASSEPRAGQSFQETQYF.

The chain carries TRBV5-1 and TRBJ2-7; 11 bases align to TRBD2. J was trimmed by 5 bases and V by 4 bases; bases with no gene match: 8. CDR1 SGHRS and CDR2 YFSETQ come from the germline V gene. The length of the CDR3 is 15 residues. The CDR3 DNA sequence: TGCGCCAGCAGCCCCACTAGCGGGAGCGTGGACGAGCAGTACTTC. This sequence encodes CASSPTSGSVDEQYF.

This clone was counted a single time. This chain's CDR3 is CASSPMDRNQETQYF. The CDR3 nucleotides are TGTGCCAGCTCACCAATGGACAGGAACCAAGAGACCCAGTACTTC. J is TRBJ2-5 and V is TRBV18, with 7 bases that match TRBD1. Germline V gives CDR1 KGHSH, CDR2 LQKENI. J lost 0 bases, V lost 2 bases, and 3 bases had no gene match. The CDR3 totals 15 residues.

The V and J genes are TRBV7-9 and TRBJ1-1, with no clear D. Trimming took 2 bases from V and 1 from J, leaving 8 bases between them. CDR3 length: 14 amino acids. Germline assignment: CDR1 SEHNR and CDR2 FQNEAQ (reference sequence). This CDR3 is CASSLFTENTEAFF. DNA of the CDR3: TGTGCCAGCAGCTTATTTACCGAGAACACTGAAGCTTTCTTT.

This clone was observed a single time. The rearrangement joins TRBV28 to TRBJ1-1, with a possible D match to TRBD1 (6 bases). V lost 2 bases to trimming and J lost 3 bases, with 16 bases between them. This CDR3 comprises 16 residues. Germline V gene sequence: CDR1 MDHEN, CDR2 SYDVKM. The CDR3 DNA reads as TGTGCCAGCAGTTTAGGGCTGGGGGCTTCACACACTGAAGCTTTCTTT. Encoded protein: CASSLGLGASHTEAFF.